The clone carrying this T cell receptor (beta chain) occurred many times. Time point defined: patch test 1, 2 weeks after DPC sensitization. The treatment here: therapeutic diphenylcyclopropenone sensitization with weekly scalp DPC. Extraction yielded total RNA from whole blood (unfractionated). TCRdb redid the calling of the RACE reads with MiXCR, one entry per CDR3 protein. The sample has approximately 41,000 distinct CDR3 sequences, over 3.5% seen once. This record belongs to a study of human T cells and chemical hapten exposure. CDR3 length equals 18 residues. Germline V gives CDR1 SQVTM, CDR2 ANQGSEA. Trimming removed 0 bases from V and 4 bases from J; junction bases left unmatched: 12.

Sequenced material: whole blood, taken in connection with sensitization to the hapten diphenylcyclopropenone (DPC). The chain carries TRBV29-1 and TRBJ2-1, with 10 positions matching TRBD2. The clonotype comes from a man over 45 with alopecia areata. Some clones in this sample may be carry-over from other donors' samples. CDR3 sequence (DNA): TGCAGCGTTGAAGATCTTCGGGCTAGCGGGAGTATGTACAATGAGCAGTTCTTC. Residues: CSVEDLRASGSMYNEQFF.